Following are 29 T cell receptor beta chains from one sample sequenced in a study of cytomegalovirus exposure and HLA in healthy donors. In the PCR, 60 Vbeta and 13 Jbeta primers were used. Here immunoSEQ multiplex PCR was the method, and the copy in TCRdb shows in-frame clones only, minus some. Here the sample spans 90,000 to 150,000 clones, more than 65% being singletons. What was sequenced was PBMCs. Source of these receptors: a human donor in good health.

This clone was seen a few times. The rearrangement links TRBV5-4 to TRBJ2-7, with 11 nucleotides matching TRBD2. CDR1 is SGHNT and CDR2 is YYREEE in the germline V gene (reference sequence). V was pared by 0 bases and J by 7 bases, with 6 bases of the junction left unmatched. The length of the CDR3 is 15 residues. The CDR3: CASSLGLAGGSEQYF. The DNA of the CDR3 is TGTGCCAGCAGCTTGGGGCTAGCGGGAGGAAGTGAGCAGTACTTC. The full variable domain, with the rest looked up from reference TRBV5-4 and TRBJ2-7, is ETGVTQSPTHLIKTRGQQVTLRCSSQSGHNTVSWYQQALGQGPQFIFQYYREEENGRGNFPPRFSGLQFPNYSSELNVNALELDDSALYLCASSLGLAGGSEQYFGPGTRLTVT.

The chain combines TRBV21-1 with TRBJ1-1; the table's D call, TRBD1, has no DNA check behind it. TRBV21-1 is a pseudogene. This CDR3 spans 18 amino acids. This CDR3 reads CASSKRGDRGPEDTEAFF. Written as DNA, the CDR3 is TGTGCCAGCAGCAAAAGGGGGGACAGGGGACCGGAGGACACTGAAGCTTTCTTT.

This clone was counted a single time. An end of the junction differs from the germline gene, which may be a read error. The chain has TRBV7-2 and TRBJ2-3; 9 nucleotides align to TRBD2. CDR3 length equals 15 residues. CDR1 and CDR2 (germline): SGHTA, FQGNSA. CDR3 sequence reads: CASSVAGALTDTQYF. CDR3 nucleotide sequence: TGTGCCAGCAGCGTAGCGGGAGCCCTCACAGATACGCAGTATTTT. The complete variable domain, with remaining parts taken from reference TRBV7-2 and TRBJ2-3, reads GAGVSQSPSNKVTEKGKDVELRCDPISGHTALYWYRQSLGQGLEFLIYFQGNSAPDKSGLPSDRFSAERTGGSVSTLTIQRTQQEDSAVYLCASSVAGALTDTQYFGPGTRLTVL.

A note on this clone: Compared with germline, one end of the junction differs, possibly owing to a read error. This chain connects TRBV7-7 to TRBJ2-5, with D possibly being TRBD2 (5 bases). Germline V gene lookup returns CDR1 SSHAT and CDR2 FNYEAQ (reference sequence). The CDR3 totals 14 residues. CDR3 sequence: CASSLRELGETQYF. The CDR3 DNA reads TGTGCTAGCAGCTTAAGGGAACTAGGGGAGACCCAGTACTTC. The variable domain in full, completed from reference TRBV7-7 and TRBJ2-5, reads GAGVSQSPRYKVTKRGQDVTLRCDPISSHATLYWYQQALGQGPEFLTYFNYEAQPDKSGLPSDRFSAERPEGSISTLTIQRTEQRDSAMYRCASSLRELGETQYFGPGTRLLVL.

The rearrangement uses TRBV5-5 and TRBJ2-7; D uncertain. CDR3 length: 12 amino acids. The V end lost 0 bases, the J end lost 3 bases, and 4 bases lay between the germline ends. CDR1 SGHKS and CDR2 YYEKEE come from the germline V gene (reference sequence). DNA for the CDR3: TGTGCCAGCAGCTTGGACATCTACGAGCAGTACTTC. Translation gives CASSLDIYEQYF.

The table lists this clone with a count of one. The chain links TRBV5-1 to TRBJ2-5; 9 bases align to TRBD1. Losses at the gene ends were 0 bases for V and 5 bases for J; bases not matched to a gene: 5. CDR1 and CDR2 (germline): SGHRS, YFSETQ. CDR3 length equals 15 residues. The DNA for the CDR3 is TGCGCCAGCAGCTTGGAACAGGGGGCTTGGGAGACCCAGTACTTC. This codes for CASSLEQGAWETQYF.

The chain is built from TRBV7-6 and TRBJ2-1; 10 nucleotides agree with TRBD2. CDR1 is SGHVS, CDR2 FNYEAQ, per germline. V gave up 2 bases and J gave up 4 bases; unmatched junction bases: 5. CDR3 size: 16 residues. The CDR3 DNA reads as TGTGCCAGCAGCTTATCTACTAGCGGGGCATACAATGAGCAGTTCTTC. Protein product: CASSLSTSGAYNEQFF.

The V and J genes are TRBV7-9 and TRBJ1-5; no clear D gene. In germline, CDR1 is SEHNR, CDR2 FQNEAQ (reference sequence). The CDR3 spans 12 residues. The V end was cut by 5 bases, the J end by 1 base, with 3 bases between. CDR3 nucleotide sequence: TGTGCCAGCAGCCGGAGCAATCAGCCCCAGCATTTT. Protein product: CASSRSNQPQHF.

The chain employs TRBV5-5 and TRBJ1-2; weak D call: TRBD1 (6 bases). The V gene's germline CDR1 is SGHKS and CDR2 YYEKEE (reference sequence). The CDR3 has 14 residues. V dropped 5 bases and J dropped 2 bases, with 13 bases sitting between them. This chain's CDR3 is CASSPVTGNYGYTF. CDR3 coding DNA: TGTGCCAGCAGTCCCGTGACAGGCAACTATGGCTACACCTTC.

V is TRBV6-5 and J is TRBJ2-3; weak D call: TRBD2 (6 bases). Looked up from germline, CDR1 is MNHEY and CDR2 is SVGAGI. CDR3 length equals 13 residues. Trimming took 6 bases from V and 6 from J, leaving 13 bases between them. CDR3 in amino acids: CASRTRPGDTQYF. The CDR3 DNA follows: TGTGCCAGCAGGACTAGGCCCGGGGATACGCAGTATTTT.

The rearrangement joins TRBV11-1 to TRBJ2-7, with D possibly matching TRBD1 (5 bases). CDR3 length: 14 amino acids. Trimming pared 6 bases from V and 4 bases from J, leaving 16 bases between. The germline V gene has CDR1 SGHAT and CDR2 FQDESV (reference sequence). CDR3 nucleotides: TGTGCCAGCAGTTTAAGCAGGGCTCGGTACGAGCAGTACTTC. It encodes CASSLSRARYEQYF.

This sequence joins TRBV5-1 and TRBJ1-5, with 8 bases identical to TRBD1. In germline, CDR1 is SGHRS, CDR2 YFSETQ. The ends lost 4 bases at V and 3 bases at J; junction bases unmatched: 6. The CDR3 consists of 15 residues. The CDR3 region has the DNA TGCGCCAGCAGCCCGGACAGGGTCGACAATCAGCCCCAGCATTTT. This sequence encodes CASSPDRVDNQPQHF.

The chain is built from TRBV7-6 and TRBJ2-1; tentatively, D is TRBD2 (6 bases). Germline V gene sequence: CDR1 SGHVS, CDR2 FNYEAQ. The CDR3 runs to 13 residues. V lost 1 base and J 8 bases, leaving 9 bases between the germline ends. CDR3 protein: CASSLVPGDEQFF. The DNA of the CDR3 is TGTGCCAGCAGCTTAGTCCCGGGGGATGAGCAGTTCTTC.

The table lists this clone with a count of one. This rearrangement joins TRBV6-1 to TRBJ2-3, with 10 bases aligning to TRBD2. The CDR3 length is 16 residues. J lost 3 bases, V lost 4 bases, and 7 bases had no gene match. Germline V lookup: CDR1 MNHNS, CDR2 SASEGT. CDR3 DNA: TGTGCCAGCAGTGTTCAGCGGGAGGGCGGGACAGATACGCAGTATTTT. Protein product: CASSVQREGGTDTQYF.

The rearrangement joins TRBV5-6 to TRBJ1-5; perhaps TRBD1 as D (6 bases). From germline, CDR1 is SGHDT and CDR2 YYEEEE. The CDR3 is 15 amino acids. V was cut by 6 bases and J by 2 bases, with 15 bases left in between. CDR3 sequence: CASNKAGAGNQPQHF. In nucleotides, the CDR3 is TGTGCCAGCAACAAAGCAGGGGCAGGCAATCAGCCCCAGCATTTT.

This clone has only one observation. V usage is TRBV6-1 and J usage is TRBJ2-3; tentative D call: TRBD2 (6 bases). Germline V gene lookup returns CDR1 MNHNS and CDR2 SASEGT. V lost 6 bases and J 0 bases, leaving 13 bases between the germline ends. The CDR3 covers 15 residues. CDR3 nucleotide sequence: TGTGCCAGCAGGAGGGGAGGAACTAGCACAGATACGCAGTATTTT. Encoded protein: CASRRGGTSTDTQYF.

This chain uses TRBV11-2 with TRBJ2-7, with D unresolved. The CDR3 sequence is 14 residues long. V was cut by 2 bases and J by 0 bases, with 8 bases left in between. From germline, CDR1 is SGHAT and CDR2 FQNNGV. CDR3 nucleotides: TGTGCCAGCAGCTTATCGCAGGTCTCCTACGAGCAGTACTTC. Protein product: CASSLSQVSYEQYF. Complete variable domain (other parts from reference TRBV11-2 and TRBJ2-7): EAGVAQSPRYKIIEKRQSVAFWCNPISGHATLYWYQQILGQGPKLLIQFQNNGVVDDSQLPKDRFSAERLKGVDSTLKIQPAKLEDSAVYLCASSLSQVSYEQYFGPGTRLTVT.

The chain combines TRBV11-2 with TRBJ2-1; D is perhaps TRBD2 (7 bases). This CDR3 spans 15 amino acids. V shed 5 bases and J shed 8 bases, with 19 bases lying between them. The germline V gene has CDR1 SGHAT and CDR2 FQNNGV. CDR3 bases: TGTGCCAGCAGCCGTGCGGGAGAGGGGACATATGAGCAGTTCTTC. Translation: CASSRAGEGTYEQFF.

The rearrangement uses TRBV7-2 and TRBJ2-5, with 8 bases aligning to TRBD2. The CDR3 spans 16 residues. Losses at the gene ends were 5 bases for V and 1 base for J; bases not matched to a gene: 9. Germline CDR1 and CDR2: SGHTA and FQGNSA. The CDR3 coding sequence is TGTGCCAGCAGCCGGGAGGGAGCGGGAGCCCAAGAGACCCAGTACTTC. Translated, it gives CASSREGAGAQETQYF.

V is TRBV5-1 and J is TRBJ2-7; 7 nucleotides agree with TRBD1. V was pared by 4 bases and J by 4 bases, with 5 bases of the junction left unmatched. The germline CDR1 and CDR2 sequences are SGHRS and YFSETQ. The CDR3 consists of 13 residues. The DNA of the CDR3 is TGCGCCAGCAGCCCGGGACAGCTTTACGAGCAGTACTTC. This sequence encodes CASSPGQLYEQYF.

This clone was seen more than once but under ten times. V usage is TRBV5-1 and J usage is TRBJ1-1; D is perhaps TRBD1 (5 bases). Germline CDR1 and CDR2: SGHRS and YFSETQ. V was clipped by 4 bases and J by 0 bases, with 7 bases between them. The CDR3 is 13 amino acids. This CDR3 reads CASSGAMNTEAFF. The CDR3 DNA sequence: TGCGCCAGCAGCGGGGCAATGAACACTGAAGCTTTCTTT.

DNA of the CDR3: TGTGCCAGCAGCTTGGTCGGGCGGGAGACCTACGAGCAGTACTTC. The encoded protein is CASSLVGRETYEQYF. The rearrangement joins TRBV5-8 to TRBJ2-7, with 7 nucleotides matching TRBD2. V shed 0 bases, J shed 2 bases, and the junction held 5 bases outside the gene matches. The length of the CDR3 is 15 residues. In germline, CDR1 is SGHTS, CDR2 YDEGEE.

The chain carries TRBV27 and TRBJ1-5; unclear D gene. This CDR3 has 14 residues. Germline CDR1 MNHEY, CDR2 SMNVEV (reference sequence). Trimming removed 7 bases from V and 5 bases from J, with 15 bases in between. The chain's CDR3 is CASMPIRGDQPQHF. CDR3 nucleotide sequence: TGTGCCAGCATGCCTATTCGCGGGGATCAGCCCCAGCATTTT.

This sequence joins TRBV7-9 and TRBJ2-2, with 11 bases fitting TRBD2. Looked up from germline, CDR1 is SEHNR and CDR2 is FQNEAQ (reference sequence). With V trimmed by 2 bases and J by 4 bases, 12 bases remained unmatched. The CDR3 extends over 19 amino acids. The CDR3, as DNA: TGTGCCAGCAGCTTATGGGGTAGCGGGAGGGCCGGCGTCACCGGGGAGCTGTTTTTT. Its translation: CASSLWGSGRAGVTGELFF. The whole variable domain, remainder taken from reference TRBV7-9 and TRBJ2-2, is DTGVSQNPRHKITKRGQNVTFRCDPISEHNRLYWYRQTLGQGPEFLTYFQNEAQLEKSRLLSDRFSAERPKGSFSTLEIQRTEQGDSAMYLCASSLWGSGRAGVTGELFFGEGSRLTVL.

This chain joins TRBV30 and TRBJ2-5, with 12 bases identical to TRBD2. CDR3 length equals 17 residues. The germline gives CDR1 GTSNPN, CDR2 SVGIG (reference sequence). Unmatched junction bases numbered 13, after V lost 4 bases and J lost 4 bases. The CDR3: CAWIRVGLAGGRETQYF. DNA for the CDR3: TGTGCCTGGATACGAGTGGGGCTAGCGGGAGGGCGAGAGACCCAGTACTTC.

The gene calls are TRBV5-6 and TRBJ1-1; TRBD1 might be the D (6 bases). This CDR3 region has 16 residues. CDR1 is SGHDT, CDR2 YYEEEE, per germline. Between the trimmed V and J ends, which lost 0 bases and 0 bases, there was a span of 12 bases. For the CDR3, the DNA is TGTGCCAGCAGCTTGGATCCGAACAGGGTGAACACTGAAGCTTTCTTT. It is translated as CASSLDPNRVNTEAFF.

The rearrangement links TRBV5-1 to TRBJ1-1, with 8 bases that match TRBD1. Germline values: CDR1 SGHRS, CDR2 YFSETQ. The CDR3 contains 15 residues. The ends lost 3 bases at V and 1 base at J; junction bases unmatched: 5. The CDR3: CASSSQGAGNTEAFF. CDR3 bases: TGCGCCAGCAGCTCCCAGGGGGCCGGGAACACTGAAGCTTTCTTT.

The chain combines TRBV13 with TRBJ1-1; no reliable D call. V was shortened by 4 bases and J by 4 bases, with 16 bases between the two germline ends. Germline loops: CDR1 PRHDT, CDR2 FYEKMQ (reference sequence). The CDR3 contains 15 residues. The CDR3 region has the DNA TGTGCCAGCAGCTCCGGCGGTTGGGTAATCACTGAAGCTTTCTTT. It specifies CASSSGGWVITEAFF. The full variable domain, in which reference TRBV13 and TRBJ1-1 provide the parts outside the CDR3, is AAGVIQSPRHLIKEKRETATLKCYPIPRHDTVYWYQQGPGQDPQFLISFYEKMQSDKGSIPDRFSAQQFSDYHSELNMSSLELGDSALYFCASSSGGWVITEAFFGQGTRLTVV.

V usage is TRBV18 and J usage is TRBJ1-2, with D unclear. V dropped 6 bases and J dropped 5 bases, with 7 bases sitting between them. Per the germline V gene, CDR1 is KGHSH and CDR2 is LQKENI. This CDR3 is 11 amino acids long. CDR3 DNA sequence: TGTGCCAGCTCGGCAGAATATGGCTACACCTTC. It yields the protein CASSAEYGYTF. The full variable domain, with the rest looked up from reference TRBV18 and TRBJ1-2, is NAGVMQNPRHLVRRRGQEARLRCSPMKGHSHVYWYRQLPEEGLKFMVYLQKENIIDESGMPKERFSAEFPKEGPSILRIQQVVRGDSAAYFCASSAEYGYTFGSGTRLTVV.